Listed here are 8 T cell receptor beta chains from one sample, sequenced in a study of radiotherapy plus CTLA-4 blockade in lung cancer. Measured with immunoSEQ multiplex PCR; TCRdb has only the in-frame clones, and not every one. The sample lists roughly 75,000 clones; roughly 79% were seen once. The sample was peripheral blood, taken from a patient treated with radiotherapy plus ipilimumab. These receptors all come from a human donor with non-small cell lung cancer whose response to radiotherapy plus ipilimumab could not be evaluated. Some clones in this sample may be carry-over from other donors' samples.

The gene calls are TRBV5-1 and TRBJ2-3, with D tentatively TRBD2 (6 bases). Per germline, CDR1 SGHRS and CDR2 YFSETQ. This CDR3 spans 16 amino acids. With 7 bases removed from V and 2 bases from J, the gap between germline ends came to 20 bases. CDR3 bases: TGCGCCAGCTCGCGTGGGGTGCGCGGGGCCACAGATACGCAGTATTTT. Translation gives CASSRGVRGATDTQYF.

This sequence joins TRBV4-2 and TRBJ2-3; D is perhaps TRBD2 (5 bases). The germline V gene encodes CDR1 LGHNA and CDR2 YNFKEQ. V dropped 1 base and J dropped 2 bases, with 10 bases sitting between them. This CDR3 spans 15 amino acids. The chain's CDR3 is CASSQVSGITDTQYF. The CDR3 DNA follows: TGTGCCAGCAGCCAAGTGTCGGGGATCACAGATACGCAGTATTTT.

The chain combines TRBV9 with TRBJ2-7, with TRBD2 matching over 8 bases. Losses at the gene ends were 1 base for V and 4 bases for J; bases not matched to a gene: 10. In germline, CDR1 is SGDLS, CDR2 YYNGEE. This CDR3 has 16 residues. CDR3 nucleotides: TGTGCCAGCAGCGTACAGGCGGGGGGCGGAGGGTACGAGCAGTACTTC. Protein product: CASSVQAGGGGYEQYF.

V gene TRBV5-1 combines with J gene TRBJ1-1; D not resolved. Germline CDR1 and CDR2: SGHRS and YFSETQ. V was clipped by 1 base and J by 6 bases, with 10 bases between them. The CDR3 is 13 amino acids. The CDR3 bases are TGCGCCAGCAGCTTGATACCCGGGGCTGAAGCTTTCTTT. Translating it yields CASSLIPGAEAFF.

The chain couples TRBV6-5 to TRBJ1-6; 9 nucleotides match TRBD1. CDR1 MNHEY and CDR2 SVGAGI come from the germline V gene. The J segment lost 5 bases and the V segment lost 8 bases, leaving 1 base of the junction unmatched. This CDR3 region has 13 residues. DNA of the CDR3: TGTGCCAGCGGGACAGGGCATAATTCACCCCTCCACTTT. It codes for CASGTGHNSPLHF.

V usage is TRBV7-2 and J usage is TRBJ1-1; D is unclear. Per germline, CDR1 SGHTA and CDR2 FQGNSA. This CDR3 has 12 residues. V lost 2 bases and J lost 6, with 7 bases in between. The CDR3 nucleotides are TGTGCCAGCAGCTTACGGAGACCTGAAGCTTTCTTT. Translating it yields CASSLRRPEAFF.

CDR3 sequence (DNA): TGTGCAAGTCGCTTAGTATTGGAGCGGGGGGGCACAAATAGCACAGATACGCAGTATTTT. Its protein product is CASRLVLERGGTNSTDTQYF. The J gene is TRBJ2-3, the V gene TRBV12-2; the table's D call of TRBD2 was not tested on the DNA. TRBV12-2 is labeled a pseudogene. CDR3 length equals 20 residues.

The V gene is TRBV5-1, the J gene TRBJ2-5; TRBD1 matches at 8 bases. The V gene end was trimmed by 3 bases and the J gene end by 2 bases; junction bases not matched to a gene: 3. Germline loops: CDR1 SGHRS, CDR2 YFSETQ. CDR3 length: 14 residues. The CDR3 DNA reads TGCGCCAGCAGCTACTGGGACAGGCAAGAGACCCAGTACTTC. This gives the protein CASSYWDRQETQYF.